This T cell receptor beta chain was captured by sequencing in a study of blood T cell repertoires in COVID-19. The wider study: Samples representing acute and convalescent COVID-19 were sourced from the United States, Italy and Spain. In each case, the material was cDNA or gDNA derived from T cells, B-cell-depleted T cells, or PBMCs.

The CDR3 extends over 16 amino acids. The germline V gene has CDR1 LGHNA and CDR2 YNFKEQ. The V end lost 4 bases, the J end lost 0 bases, and 14 bases lay between the germline ends. As processed by the authors: How many nucleated cells were present was estimated from reference gene primer amplification. Some clones are missing from TCRdb's copy, which holds only in-frame ones; the method was immunoSEQ multiplex PCR. V, J and clone size reflect that table, while D and trimming were determined from the DNA. The table shows just over 75,000 clones, with 75% to 90% occurring only once. The sequence was obtained from a man in his sixties with active or convalescent COVID-19. The V and J genes are TRBV4-2 and TRBJ2-3; tentative D call: TRBD1 (6 bases). Sequencing was carried out using peripheral blood. Here the CDR3 reads CASSPHRVSSTDTQYF. The CDR3 bases are TGTGCCAGCAGCCCTCACAGGGTGTCTAGCACAGATACGCAGTATTTT.